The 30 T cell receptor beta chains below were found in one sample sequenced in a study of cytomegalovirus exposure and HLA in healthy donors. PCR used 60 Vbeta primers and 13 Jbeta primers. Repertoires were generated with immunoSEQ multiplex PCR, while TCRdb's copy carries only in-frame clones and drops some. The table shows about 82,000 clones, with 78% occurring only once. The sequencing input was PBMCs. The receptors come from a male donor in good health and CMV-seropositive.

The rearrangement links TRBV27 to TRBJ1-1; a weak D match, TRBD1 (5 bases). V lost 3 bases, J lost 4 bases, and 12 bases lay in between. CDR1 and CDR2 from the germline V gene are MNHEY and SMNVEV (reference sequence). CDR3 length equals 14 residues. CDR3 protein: CASSFGGGSTEAFF. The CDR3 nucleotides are TGTGCCAGCAGTTTTGGGGGGGGGAGCACTGAAGCTTTCTTT.

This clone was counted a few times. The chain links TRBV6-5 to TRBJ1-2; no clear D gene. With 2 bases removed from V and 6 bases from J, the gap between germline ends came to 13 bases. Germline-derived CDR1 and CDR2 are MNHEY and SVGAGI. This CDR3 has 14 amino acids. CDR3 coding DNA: TGTGCCAGCAGTTACGGGCCTCCAGTCAATGGCTACACCTTC. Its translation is CASSYGPPVNGYTF.

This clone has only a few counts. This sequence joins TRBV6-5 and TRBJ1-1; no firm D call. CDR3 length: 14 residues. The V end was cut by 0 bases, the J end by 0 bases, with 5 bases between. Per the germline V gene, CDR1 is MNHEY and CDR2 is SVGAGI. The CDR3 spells CASSYSFVNTEAFF. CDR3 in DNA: TGTGCCAGCAGTTACTCGTTCGTGAACACTGAAGCTTTCTTT.

The CDR3 DNA is TGTGCCAGCAGTCGACCGAGTAGCTCACAAGAGACCCAGTACTTC. Amino acids: CASSRPSSSQETQYF. The genes are TRBV11-2 and TRBJ2-5, with no clear D. The germline V gene encodes CDR1 SGHAT and CDR2 FQNNGV. There are 15 residues in the CDR3. V lost 6 bases, J lost 2 bases, and 16 bases lay in between. Full variable domain (missing parts from reference TRBV11-2 and TRBJ2-5): EAGVAQSPRYKIIEKRQSVAFWCNPISGHATLYWYQQILGQGPKLLIQFQNNGVVDDSQLPKDRFSAERLKGVDSTLKIQPAKLEDSAVYLCASSRPSSSQETQYFGPGTRLLVL.

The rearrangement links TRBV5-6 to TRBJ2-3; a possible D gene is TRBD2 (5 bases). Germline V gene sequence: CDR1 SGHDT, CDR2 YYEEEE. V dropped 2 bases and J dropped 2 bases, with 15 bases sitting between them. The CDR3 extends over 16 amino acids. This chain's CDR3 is CASSFRNIRDTDTQYF. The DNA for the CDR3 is TGTGCCAGCAGCTTCCGTAATATCCGGGACACAGATACGCAGTATTTT.

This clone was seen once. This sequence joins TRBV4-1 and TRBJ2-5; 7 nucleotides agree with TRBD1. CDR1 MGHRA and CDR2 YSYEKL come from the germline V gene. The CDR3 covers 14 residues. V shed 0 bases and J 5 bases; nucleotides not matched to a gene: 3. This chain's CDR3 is CASSQETGSETQYF. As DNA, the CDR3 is TGCGCCAGCAGCCAAGAGACAGGGTCGGAGACCCAGTACTTC.

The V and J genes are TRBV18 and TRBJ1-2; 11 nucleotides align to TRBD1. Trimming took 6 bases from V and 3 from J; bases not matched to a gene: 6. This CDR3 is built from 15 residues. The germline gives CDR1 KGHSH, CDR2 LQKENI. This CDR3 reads CASSLGQGADYGYTF. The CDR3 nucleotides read TGTGCCAGCTCCCTAGGACAGGGGGCCGACTATGGCTACACCTTC.

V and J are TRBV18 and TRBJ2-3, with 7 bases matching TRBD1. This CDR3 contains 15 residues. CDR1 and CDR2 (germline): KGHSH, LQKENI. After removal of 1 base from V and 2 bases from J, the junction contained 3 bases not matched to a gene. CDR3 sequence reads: CASSPRQGDTDTQYF. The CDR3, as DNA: TGTGCCAGCTCACCACGGCAGGGGGACACAGATACGCAGTATTTT.

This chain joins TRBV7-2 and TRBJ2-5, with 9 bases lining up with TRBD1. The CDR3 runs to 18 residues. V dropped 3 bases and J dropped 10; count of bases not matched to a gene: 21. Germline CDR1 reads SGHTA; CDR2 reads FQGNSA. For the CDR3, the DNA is TGTGCCAGCAGCTTCAAACGCCCCACCGGGACAGGGAGTGGGGACCAGTACTTC. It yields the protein CASSFKRPTGTGSGDQYF.

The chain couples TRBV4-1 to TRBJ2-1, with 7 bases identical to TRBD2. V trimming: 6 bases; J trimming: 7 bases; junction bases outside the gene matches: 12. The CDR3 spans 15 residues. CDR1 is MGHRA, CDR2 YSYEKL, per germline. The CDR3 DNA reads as TGCGCCAGCAGACCTACTCGGACTAGTAGTAATGAGCAGTTCTTC. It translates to CASRPTRTSSNEQFF.

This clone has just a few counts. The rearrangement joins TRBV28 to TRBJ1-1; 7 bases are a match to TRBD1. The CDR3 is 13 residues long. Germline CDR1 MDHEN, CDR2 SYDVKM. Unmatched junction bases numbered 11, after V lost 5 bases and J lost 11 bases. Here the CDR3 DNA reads TGTGCCAGCAGTCTGGGACAGCTGATGGACGCTTTCTTT. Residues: CASSLGQLMDAFF. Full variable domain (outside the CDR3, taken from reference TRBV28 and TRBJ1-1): DVKVTQSSRYLVKRTGEKVFLECVQDMDHENMFWYRQDPGLGLRLIYFSYDVKMKEKGDIPEGYSVSREKKERFSLILESASTNQTSMYLCASSLGQLMDAFFGQGTRLTVV.

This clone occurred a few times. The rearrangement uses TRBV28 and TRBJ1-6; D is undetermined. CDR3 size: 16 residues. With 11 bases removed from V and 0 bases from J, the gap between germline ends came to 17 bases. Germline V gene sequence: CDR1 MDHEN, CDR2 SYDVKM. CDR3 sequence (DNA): TGTGCCGCAGCACAACGCCGGAGCTCCTATAATTCACCCCTCCACTTT. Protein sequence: CAAAQRRSSYNSPLHF. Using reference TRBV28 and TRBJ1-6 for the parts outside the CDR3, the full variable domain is DVKVTQSSRYLVKRTGEKVFLECVQDMDHENMFWYRQDPGLGLRLIYFSYDVKMKEKGDIPEGYSVSREKKERFSLILESASTNQTSMYLCAAAQRRSSYNSPLHFGNGTRLTVT.

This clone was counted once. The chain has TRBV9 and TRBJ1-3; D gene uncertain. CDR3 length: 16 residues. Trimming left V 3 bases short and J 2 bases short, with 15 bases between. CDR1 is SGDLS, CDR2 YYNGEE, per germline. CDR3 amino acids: CASSGGSDSPGNTIYF. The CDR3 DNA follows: TGTGCCAGCAGCGGAGGATCCGACTCTCCTGGAAACACCATATATTTT. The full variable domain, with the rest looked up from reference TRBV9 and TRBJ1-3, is DSGVTQTPKHLITATGQRVTLRCSPRSGDLSVYWYQQSLDQGLQFLIQYYNGEERAKGNILERFSAQQFPDLHSELNLSSLELGDSALYFCASSGGSDSPGNTIYFGEGSWLTVV.

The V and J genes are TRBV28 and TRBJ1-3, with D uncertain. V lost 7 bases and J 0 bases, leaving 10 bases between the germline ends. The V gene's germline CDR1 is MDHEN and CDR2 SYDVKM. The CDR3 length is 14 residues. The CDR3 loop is CASTNPGSGNTIYF. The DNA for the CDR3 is TGTGCCAGCACCAATCCAGGCTCTGGAAACACCATATATTTT.

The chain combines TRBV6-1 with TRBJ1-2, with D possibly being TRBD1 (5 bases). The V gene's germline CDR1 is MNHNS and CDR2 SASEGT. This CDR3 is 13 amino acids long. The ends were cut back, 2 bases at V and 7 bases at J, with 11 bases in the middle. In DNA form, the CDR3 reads TGTGCCAGCAGTGAAAGGGCAGGGCTTGGCTACACCTTC. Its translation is CASSERAGLGYTF.

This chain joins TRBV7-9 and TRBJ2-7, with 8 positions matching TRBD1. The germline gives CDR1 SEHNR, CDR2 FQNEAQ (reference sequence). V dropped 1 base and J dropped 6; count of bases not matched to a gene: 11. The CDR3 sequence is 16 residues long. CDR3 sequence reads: CASSLVGTGSYGEQYF. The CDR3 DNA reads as TGTGCCAGCAGCTTAGTTGGGACAGGCTCTTACGGCGAGCAGTACTTC.

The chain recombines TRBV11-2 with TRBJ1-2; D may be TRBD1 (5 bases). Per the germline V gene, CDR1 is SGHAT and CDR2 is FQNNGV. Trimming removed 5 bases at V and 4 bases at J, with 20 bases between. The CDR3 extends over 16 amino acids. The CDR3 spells CASSPLLSYRFYGYTF. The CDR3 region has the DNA TGTGCCAGCAGCCCCCTTTTGTCTTACAGGTTCTATGGCTACACCTTC.

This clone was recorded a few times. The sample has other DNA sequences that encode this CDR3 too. CDR3 protein: CASSSDSYGYTF. The CDR3 DNA reads as TGTGCCAGCAGCTCGGACAGCTATGGCTACACCTTC. This chain links TRBV7-9 with TRBJ1-2, with D possibly being TRBD1 (6 bases). Germline CDR1 and CDR2: SEHNR and FQNEAQ (reference sequence). This CDR3 spans 12 amino acids. Between the trimmed V and J ends, which lost 4 bases and 4 bases, there was a span of 7 bases.

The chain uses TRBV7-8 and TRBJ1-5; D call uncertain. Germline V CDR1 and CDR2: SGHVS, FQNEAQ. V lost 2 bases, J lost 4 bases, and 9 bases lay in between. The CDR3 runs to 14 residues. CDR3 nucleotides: TGTGCCAGCAGCTTACGGGTCCGAAATCAGCCCCAGCATTTT. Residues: CASSLRVRNQPQHF.

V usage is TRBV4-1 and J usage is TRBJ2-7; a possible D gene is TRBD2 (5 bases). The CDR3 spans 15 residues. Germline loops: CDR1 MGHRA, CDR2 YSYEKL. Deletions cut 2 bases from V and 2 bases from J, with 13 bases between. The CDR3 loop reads CASSQNLAFTYEQYF. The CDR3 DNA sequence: TGCGCCAGCAGCCAAAACCTAGCTTTTACCTACGAGCAGTACTTC.

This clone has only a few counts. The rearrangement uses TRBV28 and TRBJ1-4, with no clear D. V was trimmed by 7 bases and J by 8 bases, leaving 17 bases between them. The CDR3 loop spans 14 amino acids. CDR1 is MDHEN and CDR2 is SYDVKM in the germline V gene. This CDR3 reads CASKFWRPQEKLFF. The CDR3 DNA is TGTGCCAGCAAGTTTTGGAGACCCCAGGAAAAACTGTTTTTT.

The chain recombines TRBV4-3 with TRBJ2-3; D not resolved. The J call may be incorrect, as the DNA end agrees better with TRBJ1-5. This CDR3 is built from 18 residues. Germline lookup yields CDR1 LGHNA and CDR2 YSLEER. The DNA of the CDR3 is TGCGCCAGCAGCCAAGTGGCGACTAGCGGACTTTACACAGATACGCAGCATTTT. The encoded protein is CASSQVATSGLYTDTQHF.

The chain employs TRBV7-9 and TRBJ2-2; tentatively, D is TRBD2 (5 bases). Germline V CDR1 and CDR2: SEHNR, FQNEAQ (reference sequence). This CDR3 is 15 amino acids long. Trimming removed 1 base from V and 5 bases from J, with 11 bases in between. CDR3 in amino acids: CASSLELAFTGELFF. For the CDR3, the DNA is TGTGCCAGCAGCTTAGAGCTAGCTTTTACCGGGGAGCTGTTTTTT.

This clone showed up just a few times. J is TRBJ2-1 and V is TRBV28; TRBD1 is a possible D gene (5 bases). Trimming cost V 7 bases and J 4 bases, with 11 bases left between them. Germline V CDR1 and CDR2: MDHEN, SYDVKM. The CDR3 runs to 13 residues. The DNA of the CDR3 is TGTGCCAGCACCCCGACAGAATACAATGAGCAGTTCTTC. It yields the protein CASTPTEYNEQFF. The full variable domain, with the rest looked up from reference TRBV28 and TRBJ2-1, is DVKVTQSSRYLVKRTGEKVFLECVQDMDHENMFWYRQDPGLGLRLIYFSYDVKMKEKGDIPEGYSVSREKKERFSLILESASTNQTSMYLCASTPTEYNEQFFGPGTRLTVL.

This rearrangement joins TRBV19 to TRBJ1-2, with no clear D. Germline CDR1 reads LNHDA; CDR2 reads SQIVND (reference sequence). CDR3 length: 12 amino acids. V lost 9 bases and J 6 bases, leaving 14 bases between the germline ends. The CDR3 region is CASSDGYNGYTF. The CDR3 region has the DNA TGTGCCAGCAGCGACGGATATAATGGCTACACCTTC.

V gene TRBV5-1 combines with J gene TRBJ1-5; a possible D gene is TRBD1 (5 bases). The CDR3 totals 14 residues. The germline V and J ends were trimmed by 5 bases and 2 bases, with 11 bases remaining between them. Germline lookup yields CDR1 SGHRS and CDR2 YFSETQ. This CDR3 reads CASSQGGGNQPQHF. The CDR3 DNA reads TGCGCCAGCAGTCAGGGCGGAGGCAATCAGCCCCAGCATTTT.

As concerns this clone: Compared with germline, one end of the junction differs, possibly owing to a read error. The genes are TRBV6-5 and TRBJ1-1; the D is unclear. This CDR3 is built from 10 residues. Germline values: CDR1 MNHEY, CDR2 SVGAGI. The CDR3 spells CASSYKDLIF. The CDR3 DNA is TGTGCCAGCAGTTACAAGGACTTAATCTTT.

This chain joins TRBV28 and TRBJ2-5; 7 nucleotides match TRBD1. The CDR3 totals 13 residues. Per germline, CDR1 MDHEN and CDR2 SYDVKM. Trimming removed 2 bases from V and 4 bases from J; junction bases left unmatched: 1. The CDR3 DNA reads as TGTGCCAGCAGTTTAGCAGGGGGAGAGACCCAGTACTTC. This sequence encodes CASSLAGGETQYF. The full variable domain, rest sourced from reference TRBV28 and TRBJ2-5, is DVKVTQSSRYLVKRTGEKVFLECVQDMDHENMFWYRQDPGLGLRLIYFSYDVKMKEKGDIPEGYSVSREKKERFSLILESASTNQTSMYLCASSLAGGETQYFGPGTRLLVL.

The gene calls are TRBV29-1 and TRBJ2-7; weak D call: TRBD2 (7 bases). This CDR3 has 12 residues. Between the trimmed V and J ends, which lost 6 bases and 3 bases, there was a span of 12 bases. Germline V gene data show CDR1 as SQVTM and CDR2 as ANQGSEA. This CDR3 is CSVAGAHYEQYF. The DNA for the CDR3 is TGCAGCGTGGCGGGGGCACACTACGAGCAGTACTTC.

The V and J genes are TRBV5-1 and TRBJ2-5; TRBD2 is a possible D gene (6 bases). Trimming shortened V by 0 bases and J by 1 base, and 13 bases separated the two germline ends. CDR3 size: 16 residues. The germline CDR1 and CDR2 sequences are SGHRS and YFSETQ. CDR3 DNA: TGCGCCAGCAGCTTGGGCGGGGCCACTTCCCAAGAGACCCAGTACTTC. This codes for CASSLGGATSQETQYF.